Below, one T cell receptor beta chain is given with its context. The antigen remains unidentified. This sample was taken from a study of vaccination effects on CD4 cells after COVID-19. Study context: Subjects were given two BNT162b2 or mRNA-1273 vaccine doses.

In the ViraFEST assay, antigen-specific CD4+ clonotypes were identified by expansion after peptide-pool stimulation. At the end of roughly 9 days of culture, CD4+ T cells were isolated. The healthy vaccine recipients, who had no prior SARS-CoV-2 infection, showed negative nucleocapsid antibodies. V lost 2 bases and J 0 bases, leaving 4 bases between the germline ends. Germline V gives CDR1 LGHDT, CDR2 YNNKEL (reference sequence). This CDR3 has 13 amino acids. Some clones are missing from TCRdb's copy, which holds only in-frame ones; the method was immunoSEQ multiplex PCR. The repertoire holds under 13,000 clones, approximately 69% seen once, with 24% in the top ten.

The chain carries TRBV3-1 (or the pseudogene TRBV3-2) and TRBJ1-1; D is ambiguous. This clonotype was obtained from a human donor who received a COVID-19 vaccine. Specimen: CD4+ T cells from PBMCs cultured with HCoV-229E spike peptides, collected before COVID-19 vaccination. The CDR3 DNA reads TGTGCCAGCAGCCAATTGCTGAACACTGAAGCTTTCTTT. Amino acid sequence: CASSQLLNTEAFF.